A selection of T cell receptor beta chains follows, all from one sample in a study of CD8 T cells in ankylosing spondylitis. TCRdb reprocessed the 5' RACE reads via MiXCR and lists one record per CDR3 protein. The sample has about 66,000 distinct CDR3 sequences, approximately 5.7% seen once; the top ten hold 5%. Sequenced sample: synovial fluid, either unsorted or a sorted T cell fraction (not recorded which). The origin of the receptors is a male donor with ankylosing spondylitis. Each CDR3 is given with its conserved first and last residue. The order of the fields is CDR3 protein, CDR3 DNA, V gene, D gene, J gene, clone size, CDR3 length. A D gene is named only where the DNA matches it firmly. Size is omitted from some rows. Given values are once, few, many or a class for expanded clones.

CAIGGSGSYNEQFF | TGTGCCATTGGTGGGAGTGGTTCCTACAATGAGCAGTTCTTC | TRBV28 | . | TRBJ2-1 | many | 14
CSAGRRAELNYEQYF | TGCAGTGCTGGCCGTCGGGCGGAACTCAACTACGAGCAGTACTTC | TRBV20-1 | . | TRBJ2-7 | . | 15
CSVLPMDRNTEAFF | TGCAGTGTTCTACCTATGGACAGAAACACTGAAGCTTTCTTT | TRBV20-1 | . | TRBJ1-1 | many | 14
CASSRGITDTQYF | TGTGCCAGCAGCCGGGGGATCACAGATACGCAGTATTTT | TRBV7-8 | . | TRBJ2-3 | many | 13
CAWSKAGGYSNQPQHF | TGTGCCTGGAGTAAAGCGGGGGGTTATAGCAATCAGCCCCAGCATTTT | TRBV30 | . | TRBJ1-5 | . | 16
CASSHGAGGQDSEQFF | TGTGCCAGCAGCCATGGAGCGGGAGGGCAGGATAGTGAGCAGTTCTTC | TRBV4-2 | TRBD2 | TRBJ2-1 | . | 16
CASSLGDRAAEAFF | TGTGCCAGCAGTTTGGGGGACAGGGCCGCTGAAGCTTTCTTT | TRBV28 | TRBD1 | TRBJ1-1 | many | 14
CASRKTGMNTEAFF | TGTGCCAGCAGAAAAACAGGGATGAACACTGAAGCTTTCTTT | TRBV6-1 | . | TRBJ1-1 | . | 14
CASRPGLAADTQYF | TGTGCCAGCAGACCGGGACTAGCTGCAGATACGCAGTATTTT | TRBV14 | TRBD2 | TRBJ2-3 | few | 14
CASSLTAVNTEAFF | TGTGCCAGCAGCTTAACGGCTGTGAACACTGAAGCTTTCTTT | TRBV7-3 | . | TRBJ1-1 | many | 14
CATSDAGRSYNEQFF | TGTGCCACCAGTGATGCGGGGAGGTCCTACAATGAGCAGTTCTTC | TRBV24-1 | . | TRBJ2-1 | many | 15
CATPRMGSGGYTF | TGTGCCACCCCACGCATGGGTTCTGGCGGCTACACCTTC | TRBV28 | . | TRBJ1-2 | many | 13
CASWTSGKPGETQYF | TGCGCCAGTTGGACTAGCGGGAAACCTGGGGAGACCCAGTACTTC | TRBV5-1 | TRBD2 | TRBJ2-5 | few | 15
CASSPGGGVNSPLHF | TGTGCCAGCTCACCAGGAGGAGGGGTGAATTCACCCCTCCACTTT | TRBV18 | . | TRBJ1-6 | many | 15
CASSSGGMNSPLHF | TGCGCCAGCAGCTCCGGGGGTATGAATTCACCCCTCCACTTT | TRBV5-1 | . | TRBJ1-6 | few | 14
CSVRRGRSNTEAFF | TGCAGTGTCCGAAGAGGGAGATCGAACACTGAAGCTTTCTTT | TRBV20-1 | . | TRBJ1-1 | . | 14
CASSRRTSGRQETQYF | TGTGCCAGCAGCCGCCGGACTAGCGGGCGGCAAGAGACCCAGTACTTC | TRBV11-3 | TRBD2 | TRBJ2-5 | . | 16
CSARGTGTSFYNEQFF | TGCAGTGCTAGAGGAACCGGGACTAGCTTCTACAATGAGCAGTTCTTC | TRBV20-1 | TRBD2 | TRBJ2-1 | many | 16
CASSFRAEGSYEQYF | TGTGCCAGCAGTTTTCGAGCGGAGGGGTCCTACGAGCAGTACTTC | TRBV27 | . | TRBJ2-7 | many | 15
CASSYSLSLRTDTQYF | TGTGCCAGCAGTTACTCACTATCCCTCCGCACAGATACGCAGTATTTT | TRBV6-5 | . | TRBJ2-3 | few | 16
CASSLAAGADCEQYF | TGCGCCAGCAGCTTGGCCGCGGGGGCGGACTGCGAGCAGTACTTC | TRBV5-1 | . | TRBJ2-7 | . | 15
CASSLQTQGASGTGELFF | TGTGCCAGCAGCTTACAAACACAGGGGGCATCGGGCACCGGGGAGCTGTTTTTT | TRBV7-3 | TRBD1 | TRBJ2-2 | many | 18
CASSPRDRPYTEAFF | TGTGCCAGCAGCCCGAGGGACAGGCCCTACACTGAAGCTTTCTTT | TRBV11-3 | TRBD1 | TRBJ1-1 | few | 15
CASSLDRQQQETQYF | TGCGCCAGCAGCTTGGATCGGCAGCAGCAAGAGACCCAGTACTTC | TRBV5-1 | . | TRBJ2-5 | few | 15
CASSPPSGGSYNEQFF | TGTGCCAGCAGCCCCCCCAGCGGGGGCTCCTACAATGAGCAGTTCTTC | TRBV12-3/TRBV12-4 | TRBD2 | TRBJ2-1 | . | 16
CASRLVGGGIQETQYF | TGTGCCAGCAGGTTGGTTGGTGGAGGGATTCAAGAGACCCAGTACTTC | TRBV7-8 | . | TRBJ2-5 | many | 16
CASTRYKGSYGYTF | TGTGCCAGCACCCGGTATAAGGGCAGCTATGGCTACACCTTC | TRBV12-3/TRBV12-4 | . | TRBJ1-2 | . | 14
CTSSQVSSSLIHYEQYF | TGCACCAGCAGCCAAGTTAGTAGCTCTTTAATACACTACGAGCAGTACTTC | TRBV1 | . | TRBJ2-7 | . | 17
CASSPRTPATDKNIQYF | TGTGCCAGCTCACCTCGGACACCCGCAACCGACAAAAACATTCAGTACTTC | TRBV18 | . | TRBJ2-4 | . | 17
CASSIAQGTSDTQYF | TGTGCCAGTAGTATTGCACAGGGTACGTCAGATACGCAGTATTTT | TRBV19 | . | TRBJ2-3 | many | 15
CASSPLHTGELFF | TGTGCCAGCAGTCCTCTCCACACCGGGGAGCTGTTTTTT | TRBV2 | . | TRBJ2-2 | . | 13
CASSQGYRNQPQHF | TGTGCCAGCAGCCAGGGGTATCGGAATCAGCCCCAGCATTTT | TRBV3-1 | . | TRBJ1-5 | many | 14
CATSDLVGGGNEQFF | TGTGCCACCAGTGATTTGGTCGGGGGGGGCAATGAGCAGTTCTTC | TRBV24-1 | TRBD2 | TRBJ2-1 | many | 15
CSARIPTGSLGGTEAFF | TGCAGTGCTAGAATTCCGACCGGGAGCTTAGGGGGCACTGAAGCTTTCTTT | TRBV20-1 | . | TRBJ1-1 | many | 17
CASSASTDYGYTF | TGTGCCAGCAGCGCCTCGACAGACTATGGCTACACCTTC | TRBV7-9 | . | TRBJ1-2 | many | 13
CASSPPASSGELFF | TGTGCCAGCTCACCACCCGCCTCTTCCGGGGAGCTGTTTTTT | TRBV18 | . | TRBJ2-2 | few | 14
CASRRGTSGRRPYEQYF | TGTGCCAGCAGGAGAGGGACTAGCGGGAGGCGGCCCTACGAGCAGTACTTC | TRBV6-2/TRBV6-3 | TRBD2 | TRBJ2-7 | many | 17
CASSYRLAGETQYF | TGTGCCAGCAGCTATCGACTAGCGGGGGAGACCCAGTACTTC | TRBV9 | TRBD2 | TRBJ2-5 | few | 14
CSVLDWVLYEQYF | TGCAGCGTTTTGGATTGGGTGCTCTACGAGCAGTACTTC | TRBV29-1 | . | TRBJ2-7 | many | 13
CASSYSLAGYTGELFF | TGTGCCAGCAGTTACTCGTTAGCGGGATACACCGGGGAGCTGTTTTTT | TRBV6-5 | TRBD2 | TRBJ2-2 | many | 16
CASSLGDIKDQPQHF | TGTGCCAGCAGCTTAGGGGACATCAAAGATCAGCCCCAGCATTTT | TRBV7-9 | . | TRBJ1-5 | many | 15
CASTGTGSLYEQYF | TGCGCCAGCACCGGGACAGGTTCTCTCTACGAGCAGTACTTC | TRBV23-1 | TRBD1 | TRBJ2-7 | few | 14
CSARLGSNQPQHF | TGCAGTGCTAGATTGGGAAGCAATCAGCCCCAGCATTTT | TRBV20-1 | . | TRBJ1-5 | many | 13
CSAPDRVYGYTF | TGCAGTGCCCCGGACAGGGTCTATGGCTACACCTTC | TRBV20-1 | TRBD1 | TRBJ1-2 | few | 12
CASSTTTGSQETQYF | TGTGCCAGCAGCACTACGACAGGGTCCCAAGAGACCCAGTACTTC | TRBV11-1 | TRBD1 | TRBJ2-5 | few | 15
CASSLLRALASSNEQFF | TGTGCCAGCAGCTTATTAAGGGCCCTCGCGTCGTCCAATGAGCAGTTCTTC | TRBV7-2 | . | TRBJ2-1 | many | 17
CASNTGGDSSYNEQFF | TGTGCCAGTAATACGGGAGGCGATAGCTCCTACAATGAGCAGTTCTTC | TRBV19 | TRBD2 | TRBJ2-1 | many | 16
CSADGLGFTEQYF | TGCAGTGCAGATGGACTGGGGTTTACCGAGCAGTACTTC | TRBV20-1 | . | TRBJ2-7 | . | 13
CASSFGGSTDTQYF | TGTGCCAGCAGTTTCGGTGGGAGCACAGATACGCAGTATTTT | TRBV28 | . | TRBJ2-3 | many | 14
CASSLDQRGEDYEQYF | TGTGCCAGCAGCTTAGATCAGCGGGGTGAGGATTACGAGCAGTACTTC | TRBV11-2 | TRBD2 | TRBJ2-7 | many | 16
CASSPLSRGPSYNEQFF | TGTGCCAGCAGCCCTCTAAGTAGGGGGCCCTCCTACAATGAGCAGTTCTTC | TRBV28 | TRBD1 | TRBJ2-1 | many | 17
CASSAGTGTGEQYF | TGTGCCAGCAGCGCCGGGACAGGGACGGGCGAGCAGTACTTC | TRBV11-2 | TRBD1 | TRBJ2-7 | . | 14
CASSQSTDTQYF | TGTGCCAGCAGCCAGAGCACAGATACGCAGTATTTT | TRBV7-2 | . | TRBJ2-3 | . | 12
CASSSLTRNTGELFF | TGTGCCAGCAGCAGCCTTACACGGAACACCGGGGAGCTGTTTTTT | TRBV5-6 | . | TRBJ2-2 | many | 15
CASSSGPGAFF | TGTGCCAGCAGCAGTGGACCTGGGGCTTTCTTT | TRBV11-1 | . | TRBJ1-1 | many | 11
CSVEPGTWGETQYF | TGCAGCGTCGAACCCGGGACATGGGGAGAGACCCAGTACTTC | TRBV29-1 | . | TRBJ2-5 | many | 14
CASSLTQGVYYGYTF | TGTGCCAGCAGCTTAACTCAAGGGGTCTACTATGGCTACACCTTC | TRBV11-2 | . | TRBJ1-2 | . | 15